Shown below are 32 T cell receptor beta chains from a single sample sequenced in a study of OX40 agonist ivuxolimab in advanced cancers. The method was immunoSEQ multiplex PCR; TCRdb's version includes in-frame clones alone and lacks a portion of them. This table has about 71,000 clones, approximately 86% appearing once. The sequencing used CD4+ or CD8+ T cells sorted from blood, collected in a trial of the OX40 agonist ivuxolimab. These receptors all stem from an adult with an advanced solid tumor such as melanoma, head and neck, liver or kidney cancer.

The V gene is TRBV27, the J gene TRBJ2-7, with 9 bases that match TRBD1. J was trimmed by 1 base and V by 6 bases; bases with no gene match: 7. This CDR3 spans 15 amino acids. Germline V lookup: CDR1 MNHEY, CDR2 SMNVEV (reference sequence). CDR3 sequence (DNA): TGTGCCAGCAGAAGCACAGGGGGCGAGTCCTACGAGCAGTACTTC. It yields the protein CASRSTGGESYEQYF.

V gene TRBV27 combines with J gene TRBJ2-2, with 9 bases lining up with TRBD1. Germline loops: CDR1 MNHEY, CDR2 SMNVEV (reference sequence). The CDR3 spans 18 residues. The junction had 13 bases not matched to a gene; V was cut back by 5 bases and J by 3 bases. The CDR3 nucleotides are TGTGCCAGCAGTAATCTAATGGGACAGGGATTGTACACCGGGGAGCTGTTTTTT. Protein sequence: CASSNLMGQGLYTGELFF.

The V gene is TRBV27, the J gene TRBJ2-3, with D uncertain. This CDR3 region has 12 residues. Trimming removed 5 bases from V and 3 bases from J, with 6 bases in between. Germline V gene lookup returns CDR1 MNHEY and CDR2 SMNVEV (reference sequence). The CDR3 coding sequence is TGTGCCAGCAGTGACTCGACAGATACGCAGTATTTT. This codes for CASSDSTDTQYF.

V and J are TRBV2 and TRBJ1-5; D remains unclear. V lost 5 bases and J lost 0, with 2 bases in between. Germline V lookup: CDR1 SNHLY, CDR2 FYNNEI. This CDR3 is 12 amino acids long. CDR3 bases: TGTGCCAGCAGTTATAGCAATCAGCCCCAGCATTTT. Its protein is CASSYSNQPQHF.

V usage is TRBV5-4 and J usage is TRBJ2-1, with 7 bases matching TRBD1. Losses at the gene ends were 4 bases for V and 8 bases for J; bases not matched to a gene: 3. CDR3 length: 12 amino acids. Germline CDR1 is SGHNT and CDR2 is YYREEE (reference sequence). The CDR3 reads CASSIDRDEQFF. DNA of the CDR3: TGTGCCAGCAGCATTGACAGGGATGAGCAGTTCTTC.

The CDR3 region is CASSRNRGDTEAFF. The CDR3 region has the DNA TGTGCCAGCAGTAGAAACAGGGGGGACACTGAAGCTTTCTTT. The rearrangement links TRBV11-2 to TRBJ1-1, with TRBD1 matching over 8 bases. The CDR3 consists of 14 residues. Germline loops: CDR1 SGHAT, CDR2 FQNNGV. After removal of 6 bases from V and 3 bases from J, the junction contained 6 bases not matched to a gene.

The sample holds one count of this clone. This CDR3 is also generated by other DNA sequences in the sample. The chain couples TRBV5-1 to TRBJ2-7; D is undetermined. This CDR3 is 13 amino acids long. Trimming stripped 2 bases from V and 3 bases from J, with 9 bases between. Germline CDR1 and CDR2: SGHRS and YFSETQ. In DNA, the CDR3 is TGCGCCAGCAGCTTTAGTAGCCTCTACGAGCAGTACTTC. Translated, it gives CASSFSSLYEQYF. Together with reference TRBV5-1 and TRBJ2-7, the CDR3 gives the full variable domain: KAGVTQTPRYLIKTRGQQVTLSCSPISGHRSVSWYQQTPGQGLQFLFEYFSETQRNKGNFPGRFSGRQFSNSRSEMNVSTLELGDSALYLCASSFSSLYEQYFGPGTRLTVT.

This clone has a handful of counts. The chain is built from TRBV7-2 and TRBJ2-1; 10 bases fit TRBD2. This CDR3 has 16 amino acids. Per germline, CDR1 SGHTA and CDR2 FQGNSA. The trim removed 1 base at V and 7 bases at J, leaving 7 bases unmatched. CDR3 DNA: TGTGCCAGCAGCTTAGGGGGGTCTAGCGGGAGAAATGAGCAGTTCTTC. Its translation is CASSLGGSSGRNEQFF.

J is TRBJ2-2 and V is TRBV7-8; 8 bases match TRBD1. The junction had 3 bases not matched to a gene; V was cut back by 2 bases and J by 1 base. The CDR3 sequence is 16 residues long. Germline V CDR1 and CDR2: SGHVS, FQNEAQ. CDR3 amino acids: CASSLIGQGNTGELFF. In DNA, the CDR3 is TGTGCCAGCAGCTTAATCGGACAGGGGAACACCGGGGAGCTGTTTTTT. Full variable domain (remainder filled in from reference TRBV7-8 and TRBJ2-2): GAGVSQSPRYKVAKRGQDVALRCDPISGHVSLFWYQQALGQGPEFLTYFQNEAQLDKSGLPSDRFFAERPEGSVSTLKIQRTQQEDSAVYLCASSLIGQGNTGELFFGEGSRLTVL.

This rearrangement joins TRBV5-1 to TRBJ2-1; TRBD2 might be the D (6 bases). CDR3 length equals 13 residues. Germline V gene data show CDR1 as SGHRS and CDR2 as YFSETQ. Trimming removed 4 bases at V and 8 bases at J, with 13 bases between. The CDR3 bases are TGCGCCAGCAGCGAGCGCGGGGTGGATGAGCAGTTCTTC. Its translation: CASSERGVDEQFF.

This clone was recorded only once. The chain combines TRBV6-5 with TRBJ2-3; D perhaps matches TRBD2 (7 bases). V dropped 6 bases and J dropped 4 bases, with 14 bases sitting between them. The V gene's germline CDR1 is MNHEY and CDR2 SVGAGI. This CDR3 is 14 amino acids long. The CDR3 DNA follows: TGTGCCAGCAGAACTCCGGGGGGCGCAGATACGCAGTATTTT. This codes for CASRTPGGADTQYF.

This clone was recorded a few times. This chain links TRBV5-1 with TRBJ1-5, with 9 bases aligning to TRBD1. The CDR3 covers 14 residues. Germline-derived CDR1 and CDR2 are SGHRS and YFSETQ. The V gene end was trimmed by 4 bases and the J gene end by 8 bases; junction bases not matched to a gene: 7. The DNA for the CDR3 is TGCGCCAGCAGCACCGGGACAGGGAGGGAGCCCCAGCATTTT. Translating it yields CASSTGTGREPQHF. Full variable domain (missing parts from reference TRBV5-1 and TRBJ1-5): KAGVTQTPRYLIKTRGQQVTLSCSPISGHRSVSWYQQTPGQGLQFLFEYFSETQRNKGNFPGRFSGRQFSNSRSEMNVSTLELGDSALYLCASSTGTGREPQHFGDGTRLSIL.

The chain recombines TRBV5-1 with TRBJ2-6, with a weak D call TRBD1 (6 bases). The CDR3 length is 17 residues. V was shortened by 3 bases and J by 1 base, with 14 bases between the two germline ends. The V gene's germline CDR1 is SGHRS and CDR2 YFSETQ. The CDR3 loop reads CASSSDGQTSGANVLTF. Here the CDR3 DNA reads TGCGCCAGCAGCTCGGACGGACAGACTTCTGGGGCCAACGTCCTGACTTTC.

J is TRBJ2-7 and V is TRBV27; either TRBD1 or TRBD2 may fit D (5 bases each). Looked up from germline, CDR1 is MNHEY and CDR2 is SMNVEV (reference sequence). The CDR3 runs to 13 residues. V lost 2 bases to trimming and J lost 7 bases, with 12 bases between them. CDR3 region: CASSLTGWEEQYF. DNA for the CDR3: TGTGCCAGCAGTTTAACAGGCTGGGAGGAGCAGTACTTC.

The chain recombines TRBV18 with TRBJ1-4; D is perhaps TRBD1 (5 bases). V shed 6 bases and J shed 3 bases, with 8 bases lying between them. The CDR3 is 13 residues long. Germline lookup yields CDR1 KGHSH and CDR2 LQKENI. The DNA for the CDR3 is TGTGCCAGCTCCCGAGGGGCTAATGAAAAACTGTTTTTT. The encoded protein is CASSRGANEKLFF.

This clone has a handful of counts. V is TRBV28 and J is TRBJ2-7; TRBD2 is a possible D gene (5 bases). The V gene's germline CDR1 is MDHEN and CDR2 SYDVKM. The CDR3 contains 12 residues. Trimming stripped 7 bases from V and 0 bases from J, with 7 bases between. CDR3: CASTTTSYEQYF. The DNA of the CDR3 is TGTGCCAGCACGACTACCTCCTACGAGCAGTACTTC.

This clone was seen only a few times. The chain has TRBV5-1 and TRBJ2-7; 8 bases map to TRBD2. V trimming: 0 bases; J trimming: 2 bases; junction bases outside the gene matches: 10. The CDR3 runs 17 residues. The germline CDR1 and CDR2 sequences are SGHRS and YFSETQ. Written as DNA, the CDR3 is TGCGCCAGCAGCTTGGCTGGAACAGCGGGAGTCCCCTACGAGCAGTACTTC. It is translated as CASSLAGTAGVPYEQYF.

The chain uses TRBV5-1 and TRBJ2-7; 7 bases agree with TRBD1. The CDR3 totals 15 residues. J lost 2 bases, V lost 0 bases, and 5 bases had no gene match. Germline loops: CDR1 SGHRS, CDR2 YFSETQ. In DNA form, the CDR3 reads TGCGCCAGCAGCTTGGCTGCGACAGGGACCTACGAGCAGTACTTC. Translating gives CASSLAATGTYEQYF.

The rearrangement uses TRBV7-3 and TRBJ2-1; 10 positions match TRBD1. CDR1 is SGHTA and CDR2 is FQGTGA in the germline V gene. CDR3 length: 14 amino acids. The V gene end was trimmed by 5 bases and the J gene end by 8 bases; junction bases not matched to a gene: 6. This CDR3 reads CASSPRDRGYEQFF. As DNA, the CDR3 is TGTGCCAGCAGCCCCCGGGACAGGGGCTATGAGCAGTTCTTC.

This clone was recorded once. This chain connects TRBV2 to TRBJ2-3, with 13 bases identical to TRBD2. CDR3 length: 14 residues. The V and J ends lost 8 bases and 5 bases, in that order; junction bases with no gene match: 4. CDR1 and CDR2 (germline): SNHLY, FYNNEI. CDR3: CASGGTSGIDTQYF. The CDR3 DNA reads TGTGCCAGCGGGGGGACTAGCGGGATAGATACGCAGTATTTT.

This sequence joins TRBV27 and TRBJ1-5; 8 nucleotides align to TRBD1. Germline CDR1 and CDR2: MNHEY and SMNVEV (reference sequence). V dropped 5 bases and J dropped 4; count of bases not matched to a gene: 7. The CDR3 has 15 residues. CDR3 loop: CASSPRDRPNQPQHF. In DNA, the CDR3 is TGTGCCAGCAGTCCCCGGGACAGGCCGAATCAGCCCCAGCATTTT.

About this clone: One end of the junction does not line up with germline, which may come from a read error. The chain couples TRBV7-7 to TRBJ2-3, with D unresolved. Germline CDR1 SSHAT, CDR2 FNYEAQ (reference sequence). The CDR3 consists of 13 residues. The CDR3 coding sequence is TGTGCTAGCAGCTTAGGGCAAGGGGATACGCAGTATTTT. Residues: CASSLGQGDTQYF. The full variable domain, in which reference TRBV7-7 and TRBJ2-3 provide the parts outside the CDR3, is GAGVSQSPRYKVTKRGQDVTLRCDPISSHATLYWYQQALGQGPEFLTYFNYEAQPDKSGLPSDRFSAERPEGSISTLTIQRTEQRDSAMYRCASSLGQGDTQYFGPGTRLTVL.

This clone was counted between two and nine times. The chain has TRBV28 and TRBJ2-7, with 11 positions matching TRBD2. The V gene end was trimmed by 4 bases and the J gene end by 3 bases; junction bases not matched to a gene: 5. This CDR3 has 15 amino acids. Looked up from germline, CDR1 is MDHEN and CDR2 is SYDVKM. The CDR3 is CASSSTSGSGYEQYF. DNA for the CDR3: TGTGCCAGCAGTTCCACTAGCGGGAGTGGCTACGAGCAGTACTTC.

V is TRBV28 and J is TRBJ2-1, with TRBD2 identical over 14 bases. The J segment lost 2 bases and the V segment lost 6 bases, leaving 9 bases of the junction unmatched. Germline lookup yields CDR1 MDHEN and CDR2 SYDVKM. The CDR3 sequence is 18 residues long. The CDR3 sequence: CASRPGTSGSKAYNEQFF. DNA of the CDR3: TGTGCCAGCAGACCCGGGACTAGCGGGAGTAAAGCCTACAATGAGCAGTTCTTC.

Remarks on this clone: This could be a read error, since a much larger clone is one nucleotide away. The gene calls are TRBV30 and TRBJ1-3; D gene unclear. V was clipped by 0 bases and J by 0 bases, with 9 bases between them. Germline CDR1 reads GTSNPN; CDR2 reads SVGIG (reference sequence). This CDR3 spans 15 amino acids. The CDR3, as DNA: TGTGCCTGGAGTGTAGCCCCGGGCTCTGGAAACACCATATATTTT. This encodes CAWSVAPGSGNTIYF.

V usage is TRBV5-6 and J usage is TRBJ2-3, with D possibly being TRBD1 (5 bases). The CDR3 extends over 13 amino acids. Germline V gene lookup returns CDR1 SGHDT and CDR2 YYEEEE. Trimming took off 7 bases at V and 0 bases at J, with 9 bases between the two ends. The CDR3 is CASQGASTDTQYF. DNA of the CDR3: TGTGCCAGCCAGGGTGCTAGCACAGATACGCAGTATTTT.

This chain joins TRBV4-2 and TRBJ2-7; TRBD2 is a possible D gene (7 bases). Between the trimmed V and J ends, which lost 1 base and 3 bases, there was a span of 13 bases. Germline values: CDR1 LGHNA, CDR2 YNFKEQ. The CDR3 runs 15 residues. The CDR3 DNA sequence: TGTGCCAGCAGCCAAGCGGAGGGAGGGGGCTACGAGCAGTACTTC. Translating gives CASSQAEGGGYEQYF.

V gene TRBV7-9 combines with J gene TRBJ2-5, with D possibly TRBD2 on 5 matching bases. Germline-derived CDR1 and CDR2 are SEHNR and FQNEAQ (reference sequence). The CDR3 consists of 13 residues. V dropped 1 base and J dropped 6 bases, with 9 bases sitting between them. The CDR3 loop reads CASSLGELKTQYF. The CDR3 nucleotides read TGTGCCAGCAGCTTAGGGGAGCTGAAGACCCAGTACTTC.

This rearrangement joins TRBV9 to TRBJ2-3; D is ambiguous. CDR1 is SGDLS and CDR2 is YYNGEE in the germline V gene. This CDR3 contains 13 residues. Trimming took off 4 bases at V and 6 bases at J, with 12 bases between the two ends. CDR3 DNA: TGTGCCAGCAGCCGTGACTTCTCCGATACGCAGTATTTT. Translation gives CASSRDFSDTQYF.

The chain carries TRBV4-3 and TRBJ2-3; TRBD2 is a possible D gene (5 bases). In germline, CDR1 is LGHNA, CDR2 YSLEER. Deletions cut 1 base from V and 3 bases from J, with 11 bases between. The CDR3 has 15 amino acids. The chain's CDR3 is CASSQVFGLTDTQYF. The CDR3 DNA is TGCGCCAGCAGCCAAGTTTTTGGACTGACAGATACGCAGTATTTT.

This chain links TRBV5-1 with TRBJ2-3; D is uncertain. Per the germline V gene, CDR1 is SGHRS and CDR2 is YFSETQ. The CDR3 is made up of 14 amino acids. The V and J ends lost 0 bases and 2 bases respectively, with 7 bases between them. CDR3 amino acids: CASSLGSYTDTQYF. CDR3 bases: TGCGCCAGCAGCTTGGGTTCCTACACAGATACGCAGTATTTT.

This rearrangement joins TRBV9 to TRBJ2-3; 11 bases are shared with TRBD2. Germline trimming cut 4 bases from V and 0 bases from J; bases unmatched to any gene: 13. This CDR3 contains 19 residues. Germline V CDR1 and CDR2: SGDLS, YYNGEE. The CDR3 nucleotides read TGTGCCAGCAGCCCCGGGGTAGCGGGAGGGCCACGAAGCACAGATACGCAGTATTTT. This sequence encodes CASSPGVAGGPRSTDTQYF. Full variable domain (remainder filled in from reference TRBV9 and TRBJ2-3): DSGVTQTPKHLITATGQRVTLRCSPRSGDLSVYWYQQSLDQGLQFLIQYYNGEERAKGNILERFSAQQFPDLHSELNLSSLELGDSALYFCASSPGVAGGPRSTDTQYFGPGTRLTVL.